This TCR beta chain originates from a study of blood T cells in healthy people across ages (dated by TCRdb to the mid-2010s). Some background on the complete study: Template switching captured roughly one uniquely barcoded TCR beta cDNA molecule per two T cells in model experiments. Age-related changes in TCR beta repertoire diversity were measured in the study by deep sequencing normalized with unique cDNA molecular identifiers. Four age groups were formed from the donors: young (average approximately 15 years), middle-aged (more than 35), aged (62) and long-lived (around 82). To avoid experimental bias, donors of different ages were spread randomly across the sequencing lanes. For two donors (one aged 18 to 30 and one aged 80 or older), the study analyzed two additional independent replicas of 1 million unique cDNA reads from the same blood draw.

To note about this clonotype: Its antigen target is currently unknown. One base away there is no much larger clone; base qualities are not given.

Libraries were made using 5' RACE. The sequencing machine was an Illumina HiSeq 2500. A second roughly 6 to 11 cycle PCR used a sample-barcoded 5' primer and a J-beta primer mix. A unique molecular identifier was introduced onto each TCR beta cDNA molecule by a template-switch 5' adaptor carrying 12 random nucleotides. Each sample yielded at least 3 million CDR3-containing paired-end reads. All of the RNA was converted into first-strand cDNA using the Mint cDNA synthesis kit, with a TRBC-specific oligonucleotide serving as the primer. All cDNA was treated with uracil-DNA glycosylase and then went through a first 18-cycle PCR with the universal primers M1SS and BC2_uni_R. The paper's processing steps were these. For normalization, 1 million high-quality reads, each with a distinct molecular identifier, were randomly selected from each sample. Reads sharing molecular identifiers were discarded rather than binned into consensus sequences. CDR3 identification, clonotype clustering and error correction used MiTCR with a Q25 quality threshold and the strictest error-elimination algorithm. A nonparametric unseen species model with Euler transformation was used to estimate lower-bound total TCR beta diversity. TCRdb passed the public sequencing reads through fastp at Q25 and MiXCR, retaining productive beta sequences. One record per CDR3 amino acid sequence lists the most common genes and DNA. The V and J calls, along with clone size, are taken from TCRdb and not from the paper's own processing. The sample profile shows around 750,000 distinct CDR3 sequences; about 48% of them were found once. The ten largest clones capture about two fifths of the sample.

The paper as a whole reports these results and caveats: Compared with the aged group, the long-lived group had more naive CD4+ T cells, fewer expanded clones and increased TCR diversity, suggesting age selection. Because profiling used bulk unsorted PBMCs, naive and antigen-experienced compartments could not be compared conclusively. There was a strong correlation between observed TCR beta diversity and the percentage of naive T cells measured by flow cytometry. The CMV infection status of donors was not known, potentially confounding age-related changes in expanded clonotypes. Estimates of total diversity from one million sequenced T cells were regarded as lower bounds and underestimates. Observed TCR beta diversity per million T cells fell roughly linearly with age, and a significant reduction was already apparent by age around 40.

The roughly 38 donors, aged roughly 6 to 95 years, were systemically healthy Caucasian individuals from Russia. Around 10 milliliters of peripheral blood were drawn from each donor into EDTA-treated Vacutainer tubes. Ficoll-Paque density-gradient centrifugation was used to isolate PBMCs, with at least 6.5 million per sample. Total RNA was extracted from PBMCs with Trizol reagent, with at least 5.5 micrograms obtained per sample. For every donor, flow cytometry on a PBMC aliquot measured the percentage of naive CD45RAhigh/CD27high T cells. For CDR1 and CDR2, the germline V gene lists SGDLS and YYNGEE. Measured from the cysteine to the phenylalanine, the CDR3 is 14 residues long. Kept here is only the CDR3 DNA, which spans 42 bases and is read in frame from base 1. The junction shows trimming of 6 bases on V and 14 bases on J, plus 25 bases between the germline ends.

The clonotype comes from a man older than 75 in good health. The specimen sequenced was blood. The rearranged chain carries TRBV9 and TRBJ2-3, with a tentative D gene TRBD2 over 5 matching bases. The DNA reads TGTGCCAGCAAACCCTACGGGGAACACAGATACGCGTATTTT. The encoded protein is CASKPYGEHRYAYF. The full variable domain, with segments outside the CDR3 supplied by the reference TRBV9 and TRBJ2-3 proteins, appears as DSGVTQTPKHLITATGQRVTLRCSPRSGDLSVYWYQQSLDQGLQFLIQYYNGEERAKGNILERFSAQQFPDLHSELNLSSLELGDSALYFCASKPYGEHRYAYFGPGTRLTVL.